The 28 T cell receptor beta chains in this list originate from one sample, sequenced in a study of shared clonotypes between healthy human individuals. Profiled with immunoSEQ multiplex PCR; TCRdb holds only in-frame clones, not every one. Of 75,000 to 100,000 clones listed, around 47% are singletons. Sequenced input: PBMCs. These receptors all stem from a woman between 40 and 50 years old in good health. Some clones in this sample may be carry-over from other donors' samples.

The CDR3 region has the DNA TGTGCCATCAGCCGAGTGACAGGGGGCCAAGAGACCCAGTACTTC. It specifies CAISRVTGGQETQYF. This rearrangement joins TRBV6-1 to TRBJ2-5; 9 nucleotides line up with TRBD1. The CDR3 extends over 15 amino acids. The V gene's germline CDR1 is MNHNS and CDR2 SASEGT. The J segment lost 1 base and the V segment lost 10 bases, leaving 10 bases of the junction unmatched.

In this sample, this clone turned up many times. The chain is built from TRBV27 and TRBJ2-1; TRBD2 agrees at 11 bases. The CDR3 has 15 amino acids. Germline V gene sequence: CDR1 MNHEY, CDR2 SMNVEV (reference sequence). The ends lost 7 bases at V and 6 bases at J; junction bases unmatched: 8. CDR3 region: CASKPLAGESNEQFF. The CDR3 DNA is TGTGCCAGCAAACCACTAGCGGGAGAGAGCAATGAGCAGTTCTTC.

The gene calls are TRBV6-6 and TRBJ2-7, with 11 nucleotides matching TRBD2. In germline, CDR1 is MNHNY, CDR2 SVGAGI (reference sequence). The CDR3 sequence is 15 residues long. Trimming removed 5 bases from V and 6 bases from J; junction bases left unmatched: 9. This CDR3 is CASSPGTSGSTEQYF. CDR3 DNA: TGTGCCAGCAGTCCTGGAACTAGCGGGAGCACCGAGCAGTACTTC.

The chain has TRBV29-1 and TRBJ1-1; 8 bases match TRBD1. The trim removed 7 bases at V and 4 bases at J, leaving 5 bases unmatched. The CDR3 runs 12 residues. The V gene's germline CDR1 is SQVTM and CDR2 ANQGSEA. The CDR3 is CSDQGAGTEAFF. The DNA for the CDR3 is TGCAGCGACCAGGGGGCTGGCACTGAAGCTTTCTTT. Full variable domain (missing parts from reference TRBV29-1 and TRBJ1-1): SAVISQKPSRDICQRGTSLTIQCQVDSQVTMMFWYRQQPGQSLTLIATANQGSEATYESGFVIDKFPISRPNLTFSTLTVSNMSPEDSSIYLCSDQGAGTEAFFGQGTRLTVV.

Note on this clone: This may stem from a read error, because a much larger clone lies one nucleotide away. This chain uses TRBV30 with TRBJ2-5, with 7 bases that match TRBD2. This CDR3 comprises 15 residues. V dropped 2 bases and J dropped 5; count of bases not matched to a gene: 11. Per germline, CDR1 GTSNPN and CDR2 SVGIG (reference sequence). DNA for the CDR3: TGTGCCTGGAGTACCCGGGGGGAGGTCTGGGAGACCCAGTACTTC. Protein sequence: CAWSTRGEVWETQYF.

This clone was picked up many times. The V call is TRBV29-1, the J call TRBJ2-3; D remains unclear. The CDR3 contains 14 residues. Germline V lookup: CDR1 SQVTM, CDR2 ANQGSEA. Trimming left V 6 bases short and J 1 base short, with 14 bases between. This chain's CDR3 is CSVTAGSGTDTQYF. In nucleotides, the CDR3 is TGCAGCGTCACTGCAGGCTCAGGCACAGATACGCAGTATTTT.

The genes are TRBV27 and TRBJ1-5; perhaps TRBD1 as D (5 bases). The germline V and J ends were trimmed by 3 bases and 1 base, with 7 bases remaining between them. CDR3 length: 14 amino acids. CDR1 and CDR2 (germline): MNHEY, SMNVEV (reference sequence). The CDR3 region is CASSFRGSNQPQHF. The CDR3 DNA reads as TGTGCCAGCAGTTTTAGGGGAAGCAATCAGCCCCAGCATTTT.

On this clone: This may come from a read error, since a much larger clone is one base off. Other DNA sequences in the sample encode the same CDR3. The rearrangement links TRBV5-1 to TRBJ2-1; D gene unclear. Trimming cost V 3 bases and J 4 bases, with 8 bases left between them. This CDR3 spans 13 amino acids. Germline loops: CDR1 SGHRS, CDR2 YFSETQ. The CDR3 nucleotides are TGCGCCAGCAGCTGGGATAGTTACAATGAGCAGTTCTTC. This codes for CASSWDSYNEQFF.

The gene calls are TRBV15 and TRBJ2-1; 7 bases map to TRBD2. This CDR3 spans 13 amino acids. V dropped 0 bases and J dropped 10; count of bases not matched to a gene: 3. The germline V gene encodes CDR1 LNHNV and CDR2 YYDKDF (reference sequence). The CDR3 protein is CATSRDMREEQFF. The CDR3 DNA follows: TGTGCCACCAGCAGAGATATGCGGGAGGAGCAGTTCTTC. The full variable domain, its missing parts supplied by reference TRBV15 and TRBJ2-1, is DAMVIQNPRYQVTQFGKPVTLSCSQTLNHNVMYWYQQKSSQAPKLLFHYYDKDFNNEADTPDNFQSRRPNTSFCFLDIRSPGLGDTAMYLCATSRDMREEQFFGPGTRLTVL.

Remarks on this clone: No conserved phenylalanine or tryptophan ends this CDR3, so it is likely a read error. The chain uses TRBV30 and TRBJ2-2; D may be TRBD2 (5 bases). The CDR3 extends over 14 amino acids. Germline V CDR1 and CDR2: GTSNPN, SVGIG (reference sequence). CDR3 DNA: TGTGCCTGGAGAGACCGGAGGAACACCAGGGAGCTGTTTTGT. This sequence encodes CAWRDRRNTRELFC.

About this clone itself: This likely reflects a read error, since a far larger clone is one base away. This rearrangement joins TRBV15 to TRBJ2-3, with D uncertain. In germline, CDR1 is LNHNV, CDR2 YYDKDF (reference sequence). The CDR3 is made up of 12 amino acids. The CDR3 nucleotides read TGTGCCACCAGCGGCGTCCTGAATACGCGGTATTTT. It codes for CATSGVLNTRYF.

This clone was detected only a few times. The genes are TRBV30 and TRBJ1-5; maybe TRBD1 (5 bases). The CDR3 has 13 amino acids. The V end was cut by 8 bases, the J end by 1 base, with 12 bases between. Germline V lookup: CDR1 GTSNPN, CDR2 SVGIG (reference sequence). In DNA, the CDR3 is TGTGCCATCGGGGGTAGGAGCAATCAGCCCCAGCATTTT. Translating gives CAIGGRSNQPQHF.

The table lists this clone with many counts. The chain couples TRBV28 to TRBJ1-2; D possibly corresponds to TRBD1 (6 bases). CDR1 and CDR2 (germline): MDHEN, SYDVKM. Trimming shortened V by 6 bases and J by 5 bases, and 25 bases separated the two germline ends. This CDR3 contains 17 residues. The CDR3 coding sequence is TGTGCCAGCAGCACCCAAAAAACAGGGATCGGACTATATGGCTACACCTTC. Protein product: CASSTQKTGIGLYGYTF.

J is TRBJ2-5 and V is TRBV29-1; 8 positions agree with TRBD2. This CDR3 contains 14 residues. V was pared by 4 bases and J by 2 bases, with 6 bases of the junction left unmatched. Germline values: CDR1 SQVTM, CDR2 ANQGSEA. CDR3 coding DNA: TGCAGCGTTGGTATTAGCGGGAATCAAGAGACCCAGTACTTC. Protein sequence: CSVGISGNQETQYF.

This clone was seen a single time. The CDR3 sequence is CASRRLKQFF. The CDR3 DNA follows: TGTGCCTCCAGGCGGCTTAAGCAGTTCTTC. The rearrangement links TRBV30 to TRBJ2-1; unclear D gene. CDR1 is GTSNPN and CDR2 is SVGIG in the germline V gene (reference sequence). The CDR3 has 10 residues. Trimming pared 7 bases from V and 11 bases from J, leaving 12 bases between.

This clone was seen many times. The chain employs TRBV30 and TRBJ1-1; D is uncertain. Germline V lookup: CDR1 GTSNPN, CDR2 SVGIG (reference sequence). The CDR3 totals 11 residues. Trimming removed 3 bases at V and 4 bases at J, with 6 bases between. CDR3 in amino acids: CAWRVGTEAFF. DNA of the CDR3: TGTGCCTGGAGGGTCGGCACTGAAGCTTTCTTT.

This chain connects TRBV29-1 to TRBJ1-2, with 7 bases matching TRBD1. Germline assignment: CDR1 SQVTM and CDR2 ANQGSEA. CDR3 size: 13 residues. Trimming cost V 7 bases and J 3 bases; bases outside gene matches: 8. The CDR3 reads CSALDRADYGYTF. CDR3 bases: TGCAGCGCCCTAGACAGGGCCGACTATGGCTACACCTTC.

The V gene is TRBV7-9, the J gene TRBJ2-5, with TRBD2 identical over 9 bases. Near its end, the DNA agrees better with TRBJ2-7, so the J call may be wrong. Germline lookup yields CDR1 SEHNR and CDR2 FQNEAQ (reference sequence). This CDR3 has 15 amino acids. CDR3 sequence: CASSLGSGSIDEQYF. The CDR3 coding sequence is TGTGCCAGCAGCTTAGGTAGCGGGAGTATCGACGAGCAGTACTTC.

This clone came up a few times. V is TRBV28 and J is TRBJ2-5, with 10 bases lining up with TRBD2. The tail of the sequence fits TRBJ2-7 better, so the J call may be wrong. This CDR3 spans 13 amino acids. Germline V gives CDR1 MDHEN, CDR2 SYDVKM. The CDR3 DNA reads TGTGCCAGTAGCGGGGGGTATTCCTACGAGCAGTACTTC. As protein: CASSGGYSYEQYF.

At least ten counts were recorded for this clone. The chain uses TRBV7-2 and TRBJ2-5; 12 positions agree with TRBD2. The germline V gene encodes CDR1 SGHTA and CDR2 FQGNSA. Trimming at V came to 4 bases and at J to 4 bases, leaving 4 bases not matched to a gene. This CDR3 region has 15 residues. CDR3 nucleotides: TGTGCCAGCAGCTCCCTGGGACTAGCGGGAGAGACCCAGTACTTC. Translation gives CASSSLGLAGETQYF. The whole variable domain, filled in from reference TRBV7-2 and TRBJ2-5, reads GAGVSQSPSNKVTEKGKDVELRCDPISGHTALYWYRQSLGQGLEFLIYFQGNSAPDKSGLPSDRFSAERTGGSVSTLTIQRTQQEDSAVYLCASSSLGLAGETQYFGPGTRLLVL.

The chain employs TRBV7-9 and TRBJ2-1, with D possibly TRBD1 on 5 matching bases. This CDR3 has 11 residues. Trimming stripped 3 bases from V and 14 bases from J, with 11 bases between. The germline V gene encodes CDR1 SEHNR and CDR2 FQNEAQ (reference sequence). The CDR3 DNA sequence: TGTGCCAGCAGCTTGGGCCCAGGGAAGTTCTTC. It specifies CASSLGPGKFF. The full variable domain, with the rest looked up from reference TRBV7-9 and TRBJ2-1, is DTGVSQNPRHKITKRGQNVTFRCDPISEHNRLYWYRQTLGQGPEFLTYFQNEAQLEKSRLLSDRFSAERPKGSFSTLEIQRTEQGDSAMYLCASSLGPGKFFGPGTRLTVL.

V and J are TRBV28 and TRBJ2-1; D may be TRBD2 (5 bases). Germline values: CDR1 MDHEN, CDR2 SYDVKM. V was clipped by 5 bases and J by 9 bases, with 17 bases between them. The CDR3 contains 14 residues. The CDR3, as DNA: TGTGCCAGCAGTCCCCTCCTAGCTTTGGGTGAGCAGTTCTTC. Its protein product is CASSPLLALGEQFF.

The genes are TRBV28 and TRBJ1-5; D is perhaps TRBD1 (5 bases). This CDR3 contains 13 residues. Germline V CDR1 and CDR2: MDHEN, SYDVKM. Trimming removed 6 bases from V and 5 bases from J, with 11 bases in between. CDR3: CASSTGTHQPQHF. The CDR3 DNA reads as TGTGCCAGCAGCACCGGGACGCATCAGCCCCAGCATTTT. Using reference TRBV28 and TRBJ1-5 for the parts outside the CDR3, the full variable domain is DVKVTQSSRYLVKRTGEKVFLECVQDMDHENMFWYRQDPGLGLRLIYFSYDVKMKEKGDIPEGYSVSREKKERFSLILESASTNQTSMYLCASSTGTHQPQHFGDGTRLSIL.

This clone was recorded many times. The gene calls are TRBV2 and TRBJ1-5; 10 nucleotides align to TRBD1. The germline V gene has CDR1 SNHLY and CDR2 FYNNEI. The CDR3 consists of 16 residues. Trimming took 2 bases from V and 1 from J; bases not matched to a gene: 2. This chain's CDR3 is CASSEWTGGSNQPQHF. The DNA of the CDR3 is TGTGCCAGCAGTGAATGGACAGGGGGGAGCAATCAGCCCCAGCATTTT.

This clone has a handful of counts. The rearrangement links TRBV28 to TRBJ2-7, with 7 bases aligning to TRBD1. Germline V gives CDR1 MDHEN, CDR2 SYDVKM. The V gene end was trimmed by 5 bases and the J gene end by 2 bases; junction bases not matched to a gene: 12. There are 16 residues in the CDR3. CDR3 protein: CASSAILDRVPYEQYF. The CDR3 DNA reads TGTGCCAGCAGTGCTATACTCGACAGGGTTCCCTACGAGCAGTACTTC.

As concerns this clone: Since a much larger clone is just one base distant, this may be a read error. The rearrangement uses TRBV5-1 and TRBJ2-2, with a weak D call TRBD2 (5 bases). With 0 bases removed from V and 2 bases from J, the gap between germline ends came to 5 bases. The CDR3 runs 14 residues. The germline V gene has CDR1 SGHRS and CDR2 YFSETQ. The CDR3 here is CASSLGLNTGELFF. CDR3 bases: TGCGCCAGCAGCTTGGGACTAAACACCGGGGAGCTGTTTTTT. Complete variable domain (other parts from reference TRBV5-1 and TRBJ2-2): KAGVTQTPRYLIKTRGQQVTLSCSPISGHRSVSWYQQTPGQGLQFLFEYFSETQRNKGNFPGRFSGRQFSNSRSEMNVSTLELGDSALYLCASSLGLNTGELFFGEGSRLTVL.

About this clone itself: This sequence may be a read error, since a much larger clone differs from it by one base. The rearrangement joins TRBV6-4 to TRBJ2-4; 7 bases are shared with TRBD2. Germline V lookup: CDR1 MRHNA, CDR2 SNTAGT. After removal of 8 bases from V and 13 bases from J, the junction contained 14 bases not matched to a gene. CDR3 size: 13 residues. The CDR3 DNA reads as TGTGCCAGCTCTCTAGCGGAAAACAATGAGCAGTACTTC. It yields the protein CASSLAENNEQYF.

In its sample, this clone was seen a few times. The gene calls are TRBV27 and TRBJ1-2, with 9 bases that match TRBD1. This CDR3 comprises 20 residues. Germline V gene data show CDR1 as MNHEY and CDR2 as SMNVEV (reference sequence). V lost 1 base to trimming and J lost 4 bases; unmatched junction nucleotides: 19. The DNA of the CDR3 is TGTGCCAGCAGTTTATGGCGTGGAGTGACCGGGACAGGGAGGAGCTATGGCTACACCTTC. It is translated as CASSLWRGVTGTGRSYGYTF.